This T cell receptor (beta chain) was captured by sequencing in a study of blood T cell repertoires in COVID-19. Turning to the study itself: The samples span acute and convalescent COVID-19 from the United States, Italy and Spain. PBMCs, B-cell-depleted T cells, or T cells were the source of the cDNA or gDNA that made up the material.

Authors' methods: Reference gene primers were amplified, and this amplification served to estimate nucleated cell counts. Clones were sequenced by immunoSEQ multiplex PCR, and TCRdb holds only the in-frame ones, with some missing. The V and J calls and clone size come from that table; D and trimming were worked out from the DNA. The sample includes 50,000 to 65,000 clones, 88% of them seen just once. The CDR3 contains 16 residues. Trimming removed 4 bases at V and 6 bases at J, with 20 bases between. CDR1 is MNHEY, CDR2 SVGEGT, per germline. The TCR originated in a man in his fifties or sixties with active COVID-19. Material: peripheral blood. This chain uses TRBV6-2 or TRBV6-3 with TRBJ2-3, with TRBD2 as a possible D gene (5 bases). CDR3 protein: CASSFRGLNSRDTQYF. CDR3 sequence (DNA): TGTGCCAGCAGTTTCCGCGGACTGAACTCCAGGGATACGCAGTATTTT.